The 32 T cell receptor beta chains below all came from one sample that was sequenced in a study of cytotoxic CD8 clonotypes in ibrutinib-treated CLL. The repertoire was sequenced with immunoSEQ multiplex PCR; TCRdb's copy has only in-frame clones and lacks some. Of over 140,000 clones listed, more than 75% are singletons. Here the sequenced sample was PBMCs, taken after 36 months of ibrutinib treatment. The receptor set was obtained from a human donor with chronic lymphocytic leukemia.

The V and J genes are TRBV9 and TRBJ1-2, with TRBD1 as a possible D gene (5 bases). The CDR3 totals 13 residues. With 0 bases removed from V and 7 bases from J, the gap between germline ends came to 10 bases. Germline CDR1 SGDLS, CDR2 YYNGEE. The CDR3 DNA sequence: TGTGCCAGCAGCGTAGGTCAGGGAGTTGGCTACACCTTC. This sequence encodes CASSVGQGVGYTF. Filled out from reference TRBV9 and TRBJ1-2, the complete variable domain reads DSGVTQTPKHLITATGQRVTLRCSPRSGDLSVYWYQQSLDQGLQFLIQYYNGEERAKGNILERFSAQQFPDLHSELNLSSLELGDSALYFCASSVGQGVGYTFGSGTRLTVV.

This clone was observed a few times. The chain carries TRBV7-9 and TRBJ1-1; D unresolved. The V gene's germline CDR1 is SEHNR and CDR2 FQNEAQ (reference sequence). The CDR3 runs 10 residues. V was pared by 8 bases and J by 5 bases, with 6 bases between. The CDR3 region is CASAWTEAFF. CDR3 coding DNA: TGTGCCAGCGCTTGGACTGAAGCTTTCTTT.

CDR3 nucleotides: TGTGCCAGCAGCCACGGGGGGAACACTGAAGCTTTCTTT. It translates to CASSHGGNTEAFF. The rearrangement links TRBV11-2 to TRBJ1-1; perhaps TRBD1 as D (5 bases). The germline V and J ends were trimmed by 5 bases and 1 base, with 8 bases remaining between them. This CDR3 comprises 13 residues. Germline CDR1 and CDR2: SGHAT and FQNNGV.

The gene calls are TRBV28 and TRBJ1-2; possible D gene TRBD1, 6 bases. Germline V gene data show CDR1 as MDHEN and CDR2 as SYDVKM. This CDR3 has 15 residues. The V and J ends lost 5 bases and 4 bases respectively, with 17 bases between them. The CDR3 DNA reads TGTGCCAGCAGTCCACCCGACAGGCCGCCCTATGGCTACACCTTC. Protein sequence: CASSPPDRPPYGYTF.

CDR3 region: CASSVGGNQPQHF. In nucleotides, the CDR3 is TGTGCCAGCAGTGTGGGGGGGAATCAGCCCCAGCATTTT. The genes are TRBV2 and TRBJ1-5, with D tentatively TRBD1 (5 bases). The V end was cut by 4 bases, the J end by 4 bases, with 8 bases between. The length of the CDR3 is 13 residues. The germline CDR1 and CDR2 sequences are SNHLY and FYNNEI.

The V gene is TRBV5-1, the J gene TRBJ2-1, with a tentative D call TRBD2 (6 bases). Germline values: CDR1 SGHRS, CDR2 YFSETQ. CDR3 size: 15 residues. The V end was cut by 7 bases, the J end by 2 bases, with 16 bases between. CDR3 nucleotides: TGCGCCAGCCGATTGGAGGGAGATCCCTACAATGAGCAGTTCTTC. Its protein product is CASRLEGDPYNEQFF.

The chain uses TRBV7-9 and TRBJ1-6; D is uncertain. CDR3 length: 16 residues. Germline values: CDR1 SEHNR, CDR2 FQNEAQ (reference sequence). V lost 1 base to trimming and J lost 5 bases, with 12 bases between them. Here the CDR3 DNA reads TGTGCCAGCAGCTTAGGGCTCCGTAGAGATAATTCACCCCTCCACTTT. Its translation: CASSLGLRRDNSPLHF.

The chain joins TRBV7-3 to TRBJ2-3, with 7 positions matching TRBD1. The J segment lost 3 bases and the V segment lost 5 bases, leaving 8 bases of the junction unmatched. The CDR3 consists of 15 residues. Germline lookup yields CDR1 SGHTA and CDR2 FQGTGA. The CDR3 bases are TGTGCCAGCAGCCCCCGGACAGGCTGGACAGATACGCAGTATTTT. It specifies CASSPRTGWTDTQYF.

The CDR3 DNA is TGCGCCAGCAGCTGGGGGGGAGAGCAGTACTTC. It is translated as CASSWGGEQYF. The chain joins TRBV5-1 to TRBJ2-7, with TRBD2 matching 7 bases. Trimming took 3 bases from V and 7 from J; bases not matched to a gene: 1. The CDR3 totals 11 residues. Germline assignment: CDR1 SGHRS and CDR2 YFSETQ. Combining the CDR3 with reference TRBV5-1 and TRBJ2-7 gives the whole variable domain KAGVTQTPRYLIKTRGQQVTLSCSPISGHRSVSWYQQTPGQGLQFLFEYFSETQRNKGNFPGRFSGRQFSNSRSEMNVSTLELGDSALYLCASSWGGEQYFGPGTRLTVT.

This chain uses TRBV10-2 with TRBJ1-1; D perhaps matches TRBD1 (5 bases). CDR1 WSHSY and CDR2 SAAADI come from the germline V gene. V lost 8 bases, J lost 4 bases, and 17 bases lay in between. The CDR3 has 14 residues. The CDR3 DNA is TGCGCCAGCGTGAGGGCAGGGCTTTTCACTGAAGCTTTCTTT. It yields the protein CASVRAGLFTEAFF.

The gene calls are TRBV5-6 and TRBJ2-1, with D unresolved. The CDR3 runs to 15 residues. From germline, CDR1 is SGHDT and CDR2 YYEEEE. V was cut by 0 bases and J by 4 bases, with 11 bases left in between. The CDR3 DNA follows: TGTGCCAGCAGCTTGGGCTTGTGGAAATACAATGAGCAGTTCTTC. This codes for CASSLGLWKYNEQFF.

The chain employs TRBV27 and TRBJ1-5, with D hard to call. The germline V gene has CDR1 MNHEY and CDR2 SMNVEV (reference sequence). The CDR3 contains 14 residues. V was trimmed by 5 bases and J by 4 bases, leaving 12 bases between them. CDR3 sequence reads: CASSRRVENQPQHF. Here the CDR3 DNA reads TGTGCCAGCAGTCGTAGAGTAGAAAATCAGCCCCAGCATTTT.

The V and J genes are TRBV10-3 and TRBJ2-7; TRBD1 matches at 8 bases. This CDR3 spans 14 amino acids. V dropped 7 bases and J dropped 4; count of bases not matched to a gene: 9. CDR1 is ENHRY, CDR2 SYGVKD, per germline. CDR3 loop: CAIKRQGAHYEQYF. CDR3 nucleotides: TGTGCCATCAAGAGGCAGGGGGCGCATTACGAGCAGTACTTC.

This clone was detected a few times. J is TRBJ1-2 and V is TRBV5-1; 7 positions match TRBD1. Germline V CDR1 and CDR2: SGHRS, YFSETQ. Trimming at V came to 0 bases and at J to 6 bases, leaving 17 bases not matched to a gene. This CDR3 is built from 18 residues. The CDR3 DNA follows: TGCGCCAGCAGCTTGGTCTTACGACAGGGCATGGGGATGGATGGCTACACCTTC. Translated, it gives CASSLVLRQGMGMDGYTF.

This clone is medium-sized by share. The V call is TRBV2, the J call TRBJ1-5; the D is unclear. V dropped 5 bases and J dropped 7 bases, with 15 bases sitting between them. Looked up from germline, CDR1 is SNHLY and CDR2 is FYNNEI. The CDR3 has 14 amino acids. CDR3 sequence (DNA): TGTGCCAGCAGTCAACGGGAGACGGTGCAGCCCCAGCATTTT. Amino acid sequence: CASSQRETVQPQHF. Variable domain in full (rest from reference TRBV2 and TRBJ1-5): EPEVTQTPSHQVTQMGQEVILRCVPISNHLYFYWYRQILGQKVEFLVSFYNNEISEKSEIFDDQFSVERPDGSNFTLKIRSTKLEDSAMYFCASSQRETVQPQHFGDGTRLSIL.

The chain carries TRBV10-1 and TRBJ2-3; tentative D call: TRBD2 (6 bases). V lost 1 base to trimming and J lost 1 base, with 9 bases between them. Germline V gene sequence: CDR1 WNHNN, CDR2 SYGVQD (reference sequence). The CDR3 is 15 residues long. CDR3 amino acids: CASSEFGRGTDTQYF. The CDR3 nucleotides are TGCGCCAGCAGTGAGTTCGGGAGAGGCACAGATACGCAGTATTTT.

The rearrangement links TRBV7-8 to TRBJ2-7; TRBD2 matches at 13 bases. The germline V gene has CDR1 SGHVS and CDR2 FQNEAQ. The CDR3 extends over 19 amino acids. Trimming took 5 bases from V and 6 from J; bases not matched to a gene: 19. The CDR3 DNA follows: TGTGCCAGCAGCCCCAATGTCCCGGGACTAGCGGGATGGGTTTTCGAGCAGTACTTC. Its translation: CASSPNVPGLAGWVFEQYF.

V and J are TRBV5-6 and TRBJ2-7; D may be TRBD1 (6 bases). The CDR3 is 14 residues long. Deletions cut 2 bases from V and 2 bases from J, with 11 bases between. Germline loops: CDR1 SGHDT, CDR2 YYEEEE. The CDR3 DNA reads TGTGCCAGCAGCTTACAGGGTTTCCCCTACGAGCAGTACTTC. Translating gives CASSLQGFPYEQYF. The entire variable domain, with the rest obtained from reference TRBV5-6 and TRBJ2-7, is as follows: DAGVTQSPTHLIKTRGQQVTLRCSPKSGHDTVSWYQQALGQGPQFIFQYYEEEERQRGNFPDRFSGHQFPNYSSELNVNALLLGDSALYLCASSLQGFPYEQYFGPGTRLTVT.

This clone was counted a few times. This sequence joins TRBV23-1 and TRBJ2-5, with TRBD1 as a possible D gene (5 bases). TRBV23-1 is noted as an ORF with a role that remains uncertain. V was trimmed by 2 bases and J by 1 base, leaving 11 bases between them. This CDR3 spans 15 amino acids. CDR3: CASSQASRVQETQYF. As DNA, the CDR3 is TGCGCCAGCAGTCAAGCCTCCAGGGTCCAAGAGACCCAGTACTTC.

CDR3 coding DNA: TGCGCCAGCAGCTTAGGGCACCCGAGCGAGCAGTACTTC. It translates to CASSLGHPSEQYF. The rearrangement uses TRBV5-1 and TRBJ2-7; D is undetermined. The germline gives CDR1 SGHRS, CDR2 YFSETQ. V lost 2 bases to trimming and J lost 6 bases, with 12 bases between them. The CDR3 is 13 residues long.

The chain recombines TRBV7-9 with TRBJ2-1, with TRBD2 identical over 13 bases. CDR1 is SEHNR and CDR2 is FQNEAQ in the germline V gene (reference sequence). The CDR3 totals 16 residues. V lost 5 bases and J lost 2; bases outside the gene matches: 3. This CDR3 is CASSPGTSGAYNEQFF. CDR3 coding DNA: TGTGCCAGCAGCCCGGGGACTAGCGGGGCCTACAATGAGCAGTTCTTC.

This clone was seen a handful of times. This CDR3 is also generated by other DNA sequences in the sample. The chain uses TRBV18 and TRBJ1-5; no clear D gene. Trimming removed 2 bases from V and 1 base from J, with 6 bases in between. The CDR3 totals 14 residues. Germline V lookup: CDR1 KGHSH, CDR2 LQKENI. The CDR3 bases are TGTGCCAGCTCACCAGGGCGGAGCAATCAGCCCCAGCATTTT. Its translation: CASSPGRSNQPQHF.

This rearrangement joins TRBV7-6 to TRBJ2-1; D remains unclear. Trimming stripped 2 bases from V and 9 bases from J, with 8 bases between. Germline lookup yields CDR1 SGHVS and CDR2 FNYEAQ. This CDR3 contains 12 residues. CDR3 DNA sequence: TGTGCCAGCAGCTTACTTAGACTTGAGCAGTTCTTC. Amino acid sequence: CASSLLRLEQFF.

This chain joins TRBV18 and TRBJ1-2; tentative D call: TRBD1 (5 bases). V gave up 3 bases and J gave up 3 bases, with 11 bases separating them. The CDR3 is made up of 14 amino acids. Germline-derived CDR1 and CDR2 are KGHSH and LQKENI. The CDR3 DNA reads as TGTGCCAGCTCACCGGCCGGGACGGACTATGGCTACACCTTC. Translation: CASSPAGTDYGYTF.

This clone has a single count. DNA for the CDR3: TGTGCCACCTCGACAGGTTATAGCAATCAGCCCCAGCATTTT. Translation: CATSTGYSNQPQHF. The rearrangement links TRBV28 to TRBJ1-5; tentatively, D is TRBD1 (6 bases). Germline V gives CDR1 MDHEN, CDR2 SYDVKM. Trimming took off 10 bases at V and 0 bases at J, with 13 bases between the two ends. This CDR3 is 14 amino acids long.

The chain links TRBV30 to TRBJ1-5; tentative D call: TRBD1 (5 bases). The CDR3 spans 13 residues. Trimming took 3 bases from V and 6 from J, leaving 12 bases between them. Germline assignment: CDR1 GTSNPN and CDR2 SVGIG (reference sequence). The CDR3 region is CAWSWGAGQPQHF. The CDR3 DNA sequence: TGTGCCTGGAGCTGGGGCGCGGGTCAGCCCCAGCATTTT.

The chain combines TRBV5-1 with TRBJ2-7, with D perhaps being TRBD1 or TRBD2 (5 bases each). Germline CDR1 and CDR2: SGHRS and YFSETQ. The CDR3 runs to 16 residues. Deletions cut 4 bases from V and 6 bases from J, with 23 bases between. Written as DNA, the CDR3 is TGCGCCAGCAGCGCAATAGTTCCGGGACCAGGAGGCGAGCAGTACTTC. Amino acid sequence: CASSAIVPGPGGEQYF.

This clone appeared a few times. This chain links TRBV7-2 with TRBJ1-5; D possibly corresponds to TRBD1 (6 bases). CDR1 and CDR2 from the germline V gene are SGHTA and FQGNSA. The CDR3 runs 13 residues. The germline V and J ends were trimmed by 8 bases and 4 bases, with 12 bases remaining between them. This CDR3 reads CASGTDRNQPQHF. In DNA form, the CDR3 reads TGTGCCAGCGGAACCGACAGGAATCAGCCCCAGCATTTT.

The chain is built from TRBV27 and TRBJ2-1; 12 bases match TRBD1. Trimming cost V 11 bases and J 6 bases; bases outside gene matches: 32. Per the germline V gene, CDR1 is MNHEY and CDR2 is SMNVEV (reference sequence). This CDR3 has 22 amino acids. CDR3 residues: CAAWFPQFWDRGRWGLTNEQFF. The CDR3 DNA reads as TGTGCCGCTTGGTTCCCCCAATTTTGGGACAGGGGGCGCTGGGGTCTTACCAATGAGCAGTTCTTC.

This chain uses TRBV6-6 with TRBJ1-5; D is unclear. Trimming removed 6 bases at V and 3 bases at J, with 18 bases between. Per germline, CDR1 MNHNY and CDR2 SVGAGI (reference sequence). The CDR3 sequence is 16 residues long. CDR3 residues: CASRVSGSLHNQPQHF. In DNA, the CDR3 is TGTGCCAGCAGGGTCTCGGGCAGTTTACACAATCAGCCCCAGCATTTT.

The CDR3 region is CATSSGRGGQPQHF. DNA of the CDR3: TGTGCCACCAGCAGCGGCAGGGGTGGTCAGCCCCAGCATTTT. The rearrangement joins TRBV15 to TRBJ1-5, with a weak D call TRBD1 (6 bases). V shed 3 bases and J shed 6 bases, with 12 bases lying between them. Germline assignment: CDR1 LNHNV and CDR2 YYDKDF (reference sequence). The CDR3 has 14 amino acids.

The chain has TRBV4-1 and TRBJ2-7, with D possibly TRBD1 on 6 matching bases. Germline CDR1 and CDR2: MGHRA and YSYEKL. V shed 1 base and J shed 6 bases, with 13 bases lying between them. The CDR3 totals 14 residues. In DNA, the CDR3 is TGCGCCAGCAGCCAAGGTCAAGGGACAACCGAGCAGTACTTC. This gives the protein CASSQGQGTTEQYF.